These T cell receptor beta chains were read from a single sample in a study of T cell responses to AZD1222 COVID-19 vaccine. Sequenced by immunoSEQ multiplex PCR; TCRdb stores in-frame clones only, minus some. The sample has 120,000 or so clones; about 88% are singletons. The sequencing here drew on peripheral blood, taken on day 0 of AZD1222 vaccination. The source is an adult in good health. Both conserved end residues are part of each CDR3. Fields, in order: clone size, V gene, D gene, J gene, CDR3 protein, CDR3 DNA. A D gene is named only where the DNA matches it firmly. Expanded clones are given a class, and other clones once, few, many or no size at all.

few	TRBV6-5	NA	TRBJ2-7	CASSRGMAYEQYF	TGTGCCAGCAGTCGGGGGATGGCCTACGAGCAGTACTTC
NA	TRBV4-2	NA	TRBJ1-2	CASGDSAYGYTF	TGTGCCAGCGGAGACAGCGCCTATGGCTACACCTTC
NA	TRBV5-1	TRBD2	TRBJ2-5	CASSLGTSGGQETQYF	TGCGCCAGCAGCTTGGGGACTAGCGGAGGCCAAGAGACCCAGTACTTC
NA	TRBV28	TRBD2	TRBJ2-3	CASIGSGGARDTQYF	TGTGCCAGCATCGGGAGCGGGGGGGCGAGAGATACGCAGTATTTT
NA	TRBV6-5	TRBD1	TRBJ2-1	CASSQGAYNEQFF	TGTGCCAGCAGTCAGGGGGCCTACAATGAGCAGTTCTTC
once	TRBV12-3/TRBV12-4	NA	TRBJ1-1	CASSLVRNTEAFF	TGTGCCAGCAGTTTGGTCAGGAACACTGAAGCTTTCTTT
once	TRBV30	NA	TRBJ2-7	CAWSQQVDEQYF	TGTGCCTGGAGCCAACAGGTGGACGAGCAGTACTTC
NA	TRBV14	NA	TRBJ2-3	CASSQVGAEPTDTQYF	TGTGCCAGCAGCCAAGTGGGCGCGGAACCCACAGATACGCAGTATTTT
NA	TRBV5-1	NA	TRBJ2-5	CASSLGRTADPQETQYF	TGCGCCAGCAGCTTGGGGAGGACAGCGGACCCTCAAGAGACCCAGTACTTC
NA	TRBV9	NA	TRBJ1-2	CASSAPTANYGYTF	TGTGCCAGCAGCGCCCCGACAGCTAACTATGGCTACACCTTC
once	TRBV5-8	TRBD1	TRBJ1-1	CASSFRDRIMNTEAFF	TGTGCCAGCAGCTTCCGGGACAGGATTATGAACACTGAAGCTTTCTTT
NA	TRBV7-6	NA	TRBJ2-7	CASSLASGPHQNPEQYF	TGTGCCAGCAGCTTAGCATCTGGACCCCACCAAAACCCCGAGCAGTACTTC
NA	TRBV12-3/TRBV12-4	TRBD1	TRBJ1-1	CASSLRGLTEAFF	TGTGCCAGCAGTTTAAGGGGGCTCACTGAAGCTTTCTTT
once	TRBV15	NA	TRBJ2-1	CATSRDPGYNEQFF	TGTGCCACCAGCAGAGATCCTGGATACAATGAGCAGTTCTTC
NA	TRBV6-5	TRBD1	TRBJ1-6	CASGTGVNSPLHF	TGTGCCAGCGGTACAGGGGTTAATTCACCCCTCCACTTT
NA	TRBV6-5	TRBD2	TRBJ2-1	CASGGGGGRVGEQFF	TGTGCGTCCGGAGGAGGCGGCGGGAGAGTCGGAGAGCAGTTCTTC
NA	TRBV29-1	NA	TRBJ1-1	CSGAGFAEAFF	TGCAGCGGAGCGGGTTTTGCTGAAGCTTTCTTT
NA	TRBV4-1	NA	TRBJ1-1	CASSHIRARATNTEAFF	TGCGCCAGCAGCCACATCCGAGCCAGGGCCACCAACACTGAAGCTTTCTTT
NA	TRBV3-1/TRBV3-2	NA	TRBJ1-2	CASSNGINYGYTF	TGTGCCAGCAGTAACGGGATTAACTATGGCTACACCTTC
once	TRBV21-1	NA	TRBJ2-7	CASSKTHGRPSLEQYF	TGTGCCAGCAGCAAAACCCACGGCCGGCCCTCCCTCGAGCAGTACTTC
NA	TRBV19	NA	TRBJ2-7	CASSIDLGQSYEQYF	TGTGCCAGTAGTATAGACCTCGGACAGTCCTACGAGCAGTACTTC
few	TRBV11-3	NA	TRBJ2-7	CASSERDSSYEQYF	TGTGCCAGCAGCGAAAGGGATAGCTCCTACGAGCAGTACTTC
NA	TRBV14	NA	TRBJ2-3	CASSQVAGISTDTQYF	TGTGCCAGCAGCCAAGTAGCCGGGATCAGCACAGATACGCAGTATTTT
NA	TRBV5-1	TRBD1	TRBJ1-3	CASSTGAGNTIYF	TGCGCCAGCTCGACAGGGGCTGGAAACACCATATATTTT
NA	TRBV5-5	NA	TRBJ2-3	CASSSDTDTQYF	TGTGCCAGCAGCTCAGACACAGATACGCAGTATTTT
NA	TRBV7-3	TRBD1	TRBJ2-7	CASSLEGQGKYEQYF	TGTGCCAGCAGCTTAGAGGGACAGGGGAAGTACGAGCAGTACTTC
NA	TRBV5-1	NA	TRBJ1-3	CASSLVLMDAGNTIYF	TGCGCCAGCAGCTTGGTTTTAATGGACGCTGGAAACACCATATATTTT
NA	TRBV9	NA	TRBJ2-5	CASSVASAYQETQYF	TGTGCCAGCAGCGTAGCTTCGGCTTACCAAGAGACCCAGTACTTC
NA	TRBV4-2	NA	TRBJ1-4	CASRFKGGNEKLFF	TGTGCCAGCAGATTCAAGGGAGGGAATGAAAAACTGTTTTTT
NA	TRBV18	NA	TRBJ2-6	CASSPQRQSSGANVLTF	TGTGCCAGCTCACCGCAGCGGCAGAGCTCTGGGGCCAACGTCCTGACTTTC